This T cell receptor beta chain was sequenced for a study of monozygotic twins with cystic fibrosis. Findings and limits, study-wide: In this small cohort, shared CDR3 numbers showed no association with age, concordance or disease severity. In 13 of 16 pairs, V gene usage was closest to the co-twin's. Monozygotic CF twins shared more identical nucleotide clonotypes than unrelated patients. Clonality was generally low (median roughly 0.009), higher in the most severe patients.

Germline CDR1 SGHTA, CDR2 FQGNSA. The CDR3 contains 18 residues. Trimming stripped 5 bases from V and 2 bases from J, with 23 bases between. Here immunoSEQ multiplex PCR was the method, and the copy in TCRdb shows in-frame clones only, minus some. Among 25,000 or so clones listed, just over 90% were seen once. Points on this clone: The antigen is undetermined.

The genes are TRBV7-2 and TRBJ2-3; D is possibly TRBD1 (5 bases). Sequencing input: blood. The source is a girl aged 2 to 9 with cystic fibrosis. The CDR3 sequence is CASSPRQFASPPTDTQYF. The CDR3 coding sequence is TGTGCCAGCAGCCCTCGACAGTTTGCCAGCCCGCCCACAGATACGCAGTATTTT. Supplemented by reference TRBV7-2 and TRBJ2-3, the full variable domain reads GAGVSQSPSNKVTEKGKDVELRCDPISGHTALYWYRQSLGQGLEFLIYFQGNSAPDKSGLPSDRFSAERTGGSVSTLTIQRTQQEDSAVYLCASSPRQFASPPTDTQYFGPGTRLTVL.